The clone carrying this T cell receptor beta chain occurred many times. The source of the sample is a study of early T cells in non-severe SARS-CoV-2 infection. The germline V gene has CDR1 DFQATT and CDR2 SNEGSKA (reference sequence). V was cut by 1 base and J by 5 bases, with 18 bases left in between. This CDR3 has 15 amino acids. TCRdb called the 5' RACE reads again in MiXCR, with one record for every CDR3 protein. The sample carries 90,000 to 120,000 distinct CDR3 sequences, around 10% recorded once. The sample taken for sequencing was whole blood. The receptor comes from an adult who was a healthcare worker with PCR-confirmed SARS-CoV-2 infection or an uninfected control (not recorded which). This chain uses TRBV20-1 with TRBJ2-7; maybe TRBD1 (5 bases). The CDR3, as DNA: TGCAGTGCTAGAGGCGCTAATGCAGGGTCGCACGAGCAGTACTTC. This gives the protein CSARGANAGSHEQYF.